The source of this T cell receptor (beta chain) is a study of Tregs in tolerant kidney transplant recipients. General study findings and limits: Nucleotide sequences could not be compared across some patients' samples due to primer changes.

TCRdb's copy holds only in-frame clones and misses some; the assay was immunoSEQ multiplex PCR. This table has under 95,000 clones, 75% to 95% appearing once. V lost 5 bases, J lost 6 bases, and 9 bases stayed unmatched. Germline V gives CDR1 SGHAT, CDR2 FQNNGV. The CDR3 extends over 16 amino acids. In the case of this clone: Antigen: not known.

This TCR was recovered from a human donor who received a combined kidney and bone marrow transplant. The genes are TRBV11-2 and TRBJ2-7, with 14 bases matching TRBD2. Sequenced material: Tregs from blood, taken before the transplant. As DNA, the CDR3 is TGTGCCAGCAGCCGGCTGACTAGCGGGAGGGCCGGCGAGCAGTACTTC. Translated: CASSRLTSGRAGEQYF.